These 12 T cell receptor beta chains came from one sample sequenced in a study of T cell responses to AZD1222 COVID-19 vaccine. The repertoire was sequenced with immunoSEQ multiplex PCR; TCRdb's copy has only in-frame clones and lacks some. This table has tens of thousands of clones, approximately 90% appearing once. The sample in question was peripheral blood, obtained on day 0 of AZD1222 vaccination. These receptor sequences come from an adult in good health.

V is TRBV7-8 and J is TRBJ1-1; a weak D match, TRBD1 (5 bases). V lost 4 bases and J 1 base, leaving 10 bases between the germline ends. From germline, CDR1 is SGHVS and CDR2 FQNEAQ. This CDR3 comprises 14 residues. Here the CDR3 reads CASSSWGKNTEAFF. DNA of the CDR3: TGTGCCAGCAGCTCCTGGGGGAAGAACACTGAAGCTTTCTTT.

The chain is built from TRBV5-6 and TRBJ2-5; D perhaps matches TRBD1 (6 bases). The CDR3 spans 13 residues. Per the germline V gene, CDR1 is SGHDT and CDR2 is YYEEEE. V lost 7 bases and J 5 bases, leaving 15 bases between the germline ends. The CDR3 DNA follows: TGTGCCAGCGGCGGACAGTCCGGGGAGACCCAGTACTTC. Amino acids: CASGGQSGETQYF. Variable domain in full (rest from reference TRBV5-6 and TRBJ2-5): DAGVTQSPTHLIKTRGQQVTLRCSPKSGHDTVSWYQQALGQGPQFIFQYYEEEERQRGNFPDRFSGHQFPNYSSELNVNALLLGDSALYLCASGGQSGETQYFGPGTRLLVL.

The genes are TRBV5-1 and TRBJ1-2; D is unresolved. The germline gives CDR1 SGHRS, CDR2 YFSETQ. The CDR3 runs to 15 residues. Trimming stripped 0 bases from V and 6 bases from J, with 15 bases between. CDR3 DNA: TGCGCCAGCAGCTTGGCCCCTGAAGGGAGGAATGGCTACACCTTC. Its translation: CASSLAPEGRNGYTF.

V gene TRBV3-1 (or the pseudogene TRBV3-2) combines with J gene TRBJ1-2; D is unclear. From germline, CDR1 is LGHDT and CDR2 YNNKEL (reference sequence). Trimming took off 1 base at V and 8 bases at J, with 23 bases between the two ends. The CDR3 sequence is 17 residues long. In DNA form, the CDR3 reads TGTGCCAGCAGCCAAGGCCCGGGCAGCTACCTCTTCTGGGGCTACACCTTC. Its protein product is CASSQGPGSYLFWGYTF.

The genes are TRBV4-1 and TRBJ2-7, with 8 bases fitting TRBD1. Trimming took 1 base from V and 6 from J; bases not matched to a gene: 11. The germline gives CDR1 MGHRA, CDR2 YSYEKL. The CDR3 is 16 residues long. CDR3 nucleotide sequence: TGCGCCAGCAGCCAAGTCGACAGGGGCAATTTCGTCGAGCAGTACTTC. Translation: CASSQVDRGNFVEQYF.

This chain connects TRBV5-1 to TRBJ2-7; possibly TRBD1 or TRBD2 for D (5 bases each). Trimming removed 0 bases from V and 7 bases from J, with 20 bases in between. Per the germline V gene, CDR1 is SGHRS and CDR2 is YFSETQ. The CDR3 runs 16 residues. CDR3 protein: CASSLAAVTAASEQYF. The CDR3 DNA is TGCGCCAGCAGCTTGGCCGCGGTGACAGCGGCAAGTGAGCAGTACTTC.

The chain uses TRBV19 and TRBJ2-2; 9 nucleotides align to TRBD2. J lost 1 base, V lost 6 bases, and 3 bases had no gene match. CDR1 is LNHDA and CDR2 is SQIVND in the germline V gene (reference sequence). The length of the CDR3 is 15 residues. Here the CDR3 DNA reads TGTGCCAGTAGGAAACTAGCGGGGAACACCGGGGAGCTGTTTTTT. It is translated as CASRKLAGNTGELFF.

The J gene is TRBJ1-1, the V gene TRBV30; D is unclear. Trimming left V 5 bases short and J 1 base short, with 8 bases between. The CDR3 runs to 12 residues. Germline-derived CDR1 and CDR2 are GTSNPN and SVGIG (reference sequence). DNA for the CDR3: TGTGCCTGGTACTCACAGAACACTGAAGCTTTCTTT. Translating gives CAWYSQNTEAFF.

V gene TRBV12-3 or TRBV12-4 combines with J gene TRBJ1-2, with D possibly TRBD1 on 5 matching bases. The CDR3 loop spans 13 amino acids. With 10 bases removed from V and 8 bases from J, the gap between germline ends came to 20 bases. CDR3 in amino acids: CANGDSKRGGYTF. The CDR3 bases are TGTGCCAACGGAGACTCAAAGAGGGGCGGCTACACCTTC.

CDR3 sequence reads: CASSAGLTSYEQYF. In DNA, the CDR3 is TGCGCCAGCAGCGCCGGCCTAACCTCCTACGAGCAGTACTTC. The chain uses TRBV5-1 and TRBJ2-7; no clear D gene. The CDR3 loop spans 14 amino acids. The V end lost 4 bases, the J end lost 0 bases, and 11 bases lay between the germline ends. CDR1 is SGHRS, CDR2 YFSETQ, per germline.

The V gene is TRBV7-8, the J gene TRBJ1-2; 8 bases are shared with TRBD1. The V and J ends lost 4 bases and 3 bases, in that order; junction bases with no gene match: 7. The CDR3 is 15 amino acids. Germline V gene sequence: CDR1 SGHVS, CDR2 FQNEAQ. The DNA for the CDR3 is TGTGCCAGCAGCTACGTTCAGGGGGCGGACTATGGCTACACCTTC. It codes for CASSYVQGADYGYTF.

The rearrangement links TRBV28 to TRBJ1-2, with 7 bases matching TRBD1. This CDR3 contains 14 residues. The V and J ends lost 6 bases and 0 bases, in that order; junction bases with no gene match: 4. Per germline, CDR1 MDHEN and CDR2 SYDVKM. The CDR3 spells CASSRDSSNYGYTF. The CDR3 DNA follows: TGTGCCAGCAGCCGGGACAGTTCTAACTATGGCTACACCTTC.